The 32 T cell receptor beta chains in this list originate from one sample, sequenced in a study of PD-1 blockade in mismatch repair-deficient tumors. The method was immunoSEQ multiplex PCR; TCRdb's version includes in-frame clones alone and lacks a portion of them. The profile shows approximately 50,000 clones, roughly 75% of them singletons. Sequences were derived from peripheral blood, sampled 4 weeks after starting pembrolizumab. Receptors originate from an adult with mismatch repair-deficient cancer.

The chain combines TRBV2 with TRBJ2-1; D uncertain. V was shortened by 7 bases and J by 3 bases, with 16 bases between the two germline ends. The germline V gene has CDR1 SNHLY and CDR2 FYNNEI. This CDR3 region has 15 residues. In nucleotides, the CDR3 is TGTGCCAGCACATTGGGCACCAAGAACTACAATGAGCAGTTCTTC. It is translated as CASTLGTKNYNEQFF.

The V gene is TRBV19, the J gene TRBJ2-3; D unclear. The CDR3 runs to 15 residues. The V end lost 6 bases, the J end lost 4 bases, and 17 bases lay between the germline ends. Germline V lookup: CDR1 LNHDA, CDR2 SQIVND (reference sequence). In DNA form, the CDR3 reads TGTGCCAGTAGCCCACTGATACGGAACGCAGATACGCAGTATTTT. Encoded protein: CASSPLIRNADTQYF.

The rearrangement links TRBV15 to TRBJ1-4; D is unclear. The V gene's germline CDR1 is LNHNV and CDR2 YYDKDF (reference sequence). The CDR3 consists of 15 residues. The V end lost 0 bases, the J end lost 5 bases, and 10 bases lay between the germline ends. CDR3 sequence: CATSRDHGGNEKLFF. DNA for the CDR3: TGTGCCACCAGCAGAGATCACGGCGGGAATGAAAAACTGTTTTTT. Complete variable domain (other parts from reference TRBV15 and TRBJ1-4): DAMVIQNPRYQVTQFGKPVTLSCSQTLNHNVMYWYQQKSSQAPKLLFHYYDKDFNNEADTPDNFQSRRPNTSFCFLDIRSPGLGDTAMYLCATSRDHGGNEKLFFGSGTQLSVL.

This chain links TRBV11-1 with TRBJ2-3; maybe TRBD2 (5 bases). CDR1 and CDR2 (germline): SGHAT, FQDESV (reference sequence). The CDR3 loop spans 16 amino acids. Deletions cut 5 bases from V and 2 bases from J, with 17 bases between. The CDR3 sequence: CASSPDDGLPTDTQYF. The DNA for the CDR3 is TGTGCCAGCAGCCCCGACGACGGACTCCCCACAGATACGCAGTATTTT.

The rearrangement links TRBV5-5 to TRBJ1-2; D remains unclear. Germline assignment: CDR1 SGHKS and CDR2 YYEKEE (reference sequence). Trimming pared 2 bases from V and 3 bases from J, leaving 5 bases between. The CDR3 consists of 12 residues. This chain's CDR3 is CASSFDDYGYTF. In DNA form, the CDR3 reads TGTGCCAGCAGCTTTGACGACTATGGCTACACCTTC.

This sequence joins TRBV6-1 and TRBJ2-2; D is unclear. The germline CDR1 and CDR2 sequences are MNHNS and SASEGT. The CDR3 loop spans 17 amino acids. V was cut by 2 bases and J by 1 base, with 14 bases left in between. The CDR3 loop reads CASSEIGAVMNTGELFF. Written as DNA, the CDR3 is TGTGCCAGCAGTGAAATCGGAGCAGTTATGAACACCGGGGAGCTGTTTTTT.

The chain carries TRBV10-3 and TRBJ2-1; D gene unclear. CDR1 is ENHRY, CDR2 SYGVKD, per germline. V was clipped by 2 bases and J by 6 bases, with 11 bases between them. This CDR3 is built from 14 residues. Here the CDR3 DNA reads TGTGCCATCAGTGAGGGGGTCCCCGGCAATGAGCAGTTCTTC. Residues: CAISEGVPGNEQFF.

The CDR3 DNA is TGTGCCAGCAGGAGCGGGGTCAGAATATCCGAGCAGTACTTC. It yields the protein CASRSGVRISEQYF. The chain couples TRBV27 to TRBJ2-7, with 7 bases lining up with TRBD2. Germline loops: CDR1 MNHEY, CDR2 SMNVEV (reference sequence). The CDR3 spans 14 residues. V was clipped by 6 bases and J by 6 bases; unmatched bases: 11.

This chain uses TRBV6-4 with TRBJ2-1; 8 bases match TRBD1. Unmatched junction bases numbered 12, after V lost 6 bases and J lost 8 bases. CDR3 length equals 15 residues. Per germline, CDR1 MRHNA and CDR2 SNTAGT. CDR3 in DNA: TGTGCCAGCAGGAGGGAGACAGGGGTGGTCGATGAGCAGTTCTTC. Protein product: CASRRETGVVDEQFF.

The rearrangement uses TRBV7-9 and TRBJ1-1; 9 bases agree with TRBD1. The ends lost 2 bases at V and 11 bases at J; junction bases unmatched: 6. Germline-derived CDR1 and CDR2 are SEHNR and FQNEAQ (reference sequence). The CDR3 consists of 13 residues. DNA of the CDR3: TGTGCCAGCAGCTTACGGGCCGACAGGGGGGCTTTCTTT. Translation: CASSLRADRGAFF.

The chain recombines TRBV19 with TRBJ1-1, with TRBD1 as a possible D gene (6 bases). Germline assignment: CDR1 LNHDA and CDR2 SQIVND (reference sequence). Trimming shortened V by 4 bases and J by 0 bases, and 9 bases separated the two germline ends. The CDR3 is made up of 14 amino acids. CDR3 protein: CASSTTGMNTEAFF. As DNA, the CDR3 is TGTGCCAGTAGTACGACAGGTATGAACACTGAAGCTTTCTTT.

The V and J genes are TRBV18 and TRBJ2-6; possible D gene TRBD1, 6 bases. CDR3 length: 17 residues. Germline V gene data show CDR1 as KGHSH and CDR2 as LQKENI. V gave up 5 bases and J gave up 1 base, with 15 bases separating them. The CDR3 is CASSAYNRESGANVLTF. The DNA for the CDR3 is TGTGCCAGCTCAGCCTATAACAGGGAATCTGGGGCCAACGTCCTGACTTTC.

The rearrangement joins TRBV10-3 to TRBJ1-1; TRBD1 might be the D (6 bases). The CDR3 runs to 11 residues. CDR1 ENHRY and CDR2 SYGVKD come from the germline V gene. Between the trimmed V and J ends, which lost 2 bases and 11 bases, there was a span of 9 bases. DNA for the CDR3: TGTGCCATCAGTGAGCAGGGGCGGGCTTTCTTT. Its translation: CAISEQGRAFF.

The gene calls are TRBV11-2 and TRBJ2-7; D uncertain. V was cut by 5 bases and J by 7 bases, with 9 bases left in between. The CDR3 is made up of 11 amino acids. Germline loops: CDR1 SGHAT, CDR2 FQNNGV. CDR3 sequence reads: CASSRLGEQYF. The CDR3 bases are TGTGCCAGCAGCCGACTCGGAGAGCAGTACTTC.

Details on this clone: The same CDR3 is also encoded by other DNA sequences in this sample. V usage is TRBV7-2 and J usage is TRBJ1-5; D unresolved. Germline V CDR1 and CDR2: SGHTA, FQGNSA. The CDR3 totals 15 residues. Trimming pared 1 base from V and 0 bases from J, leaving 7 bases between. As DNA, the CDR3 is TGTGCCAGCAGCTTAGATTTTTATAGCAATCAGCCCCAGCATTTT. It encodes CASSLDFYSNQPQHF.

This chain links TRBV7-3 with TRBJ2-1, with D perhaps matching TRBD2 (5 bases). V lost 6 bases to trimming and J lost 5 bases, with 17 bases between them. Germline CDR1 SGHTA, CDR2 FQGTGA. The CDR3 covers 15 residues. This chain's CDR3 is CASSVTGMTHNEQFF. Here the CDR3 DNA reads TGTGCCAGCAGTGTAACCGGGATGACTCACAATGAGCAGTTCTTC.

The chain carries TRBV11-1 and TRBJ1-3; D call uncertain. Deletions cut 3 bases from V and 1 base from J, with 7 bases between. This CDR3 has 14 residues. The germline CDR1 and CDR2 sequences are SGHAT and FQDESV (reference sequence). The CDR3 protein is CASSFLGSGNTIYF. CDR3 nucleotide sequence: TGTGCCAGCAGCTTCCTCGGGTCTGGAAACACCATATATTTT. The full variable domain, with the rest looked up from reference TRBV11-1 and TRBJ1-3, is EAEVAQSPRYKITEKSQAVAFWCDPISGHATLYWYRQILGQGPELLVQFQDESVVDDSQLPKDRFSAERLKGVDSTLKIQPAELGDSAMYLCASSFLGSGNTIYFGEGSWLTVV.

The table lists this clone with a count of one. The chain is built from TRBV18 and TRBJ2-7; 7 nucleotides line up with TRBD1. This CDR3 is 14 amino acids long. Germline trimming cut 2 bases from V and 0 bases from J; bases unmatched to any gene: 1. Germline CDR1 reads KGHSH; CDR2 reads LQKENI. CDR3 nucleotide sequence: TGTGCCAGCTCACCAGGGACAGCCTCCTACGAGCAGTACTTC. It yields the protein CASSPGTASYEQYF.

This chain links TRBV5-1 with TRBJ2-1, with a weak D call TRBD1 (6 bases). The germline V gene encodes CDR1 SGHRS and CDR2 YFSETQ. The CDR3 runs 15 residues. The ends were cut back, 2 bases at V and 5 bases at J, with 14 bases in the middle. DNA of the CDR3: TGCGCCAGCAGCTTTACAGGGAATTTGGACAATGAGCAGTTCTTC. Protein sequence: CASSFTGNLDNEQFF.

The gene calls are TRBV4-1 and TRBJ1-1; perhaps TRBD1 as D (6 bases). Germline lookup yields CDR1 MGHRA and CDR2 YSYEKL. The CDR3 covers 17 residues. V shed 7 bases and J shed 8 bases, with 29 bases lying between them. DNA of the CDR3: TGCGCCAGCAAGTATCCGGGCCTGAAGGACAGCGAGGGGGAAGCTTTCTTT. It yields the protein CASKYPGLKDSEGEAFF.

The J gene is TRBJ2-1, the V gene TRBV11-2; tentatively, D is TRBD1 or TRBD2 (5 bases each). V lost 1 base and J 8 bases, leaving 18 bases between the germline ends. The CDR3 extends over 16 amino acids. Germline V gives CDR1 SGHAT, CDR2 FQNNGV. The chain's CDR3 is CASSLVGTGPTYEQFF. DNA for the CDR3: TGTGCCAGCAGCTTAGTGGGGACGGGGCCTACATATGAGCAGTTCTTC. Filled out from reference TRBV11-2 and TRBJ2-1, the complete variable domain reads EAGVAQSPRYKIIEKRQSVAFWCNPISGHATLYWYQQILGQGPKLLIQFQNNGVVDDSQLPKDRFSAERLKGVDSTLKIQPAKLEDSAVYLCASSLVGTGPTYEQFFGPGTRLTVL.

The chain carries TRBV5-1 and TRBJ2-2; D not resolved. The CDR3 contains 16 residues. The V end lost 7 bases, the J end lost 0 bases, and 16 bases lay between the germline ends. The germline gives CDR1 SGHRS, CDR2 YFSETQ. CDR3 loop: CASVRVGPTNTGELFF. The CDR3 DNA reads as TGCGCCAGCGTTCGTGTGGGTCCGACGAACACCGGGGAGCTGTTTTTT. Full variable domain (rest looked up from reference TRBV5-1 and TRBJ2-2): KAGVTQTPRYLIKTRGQQVTLSCSPISGHRSVSWYQQTPGQGLQFLFEYFSETQRNKGNFPGRFSGRQFSNSRSEMNVSTLELGDSALYLCASVRVGPTNTGELFFGEGSRLTVL.

The chain is built from TRBV11-3 and TRBJ1-1; D is unclear. V was clipped by 0 bases and J by 4 bases, with 6 bases between them. Germline-derived CDR1 and CDR2 are SGHNT and YENEEA. This CDR3 is built from 13 residues. The chain's CDR3 is CASSLEPPTEAFF. In DNA form, the CDR3 reads TGTGCCAGCAGCTTAGAGCCCCCCACTGAAGCTTTCTTT.

The V and J genes are TRBV5-8 and TRBJ2-5; no clear D. The CDR3 is made up of 13 amino acids. Germline V gene lookup returns CDR1 SGHTS and CDR2 YDEGEE. V was shortened by 3 bases and J by 4 bases, with 10 bases between the two germline ends. CDR3 sequence: CASSSAFIETQYF. CDR3 sequence (DNA): TGTGCCAGCAGCTCGGCCTTCATAGAGACCCAGTACTTC.

This rearrangement joins TRBV28 to TRBJ2-1; TRBD2 matches 12 bases. The CDR3 has 16 amino acids. Germline loops: CDR1 MDHEN, CDR2 SYDVKM. The V segment lost 7 bases and the J segment 2 bases; nucleotides outside the gene matches: 6. Here the CDR3 DNA reads TGTGCCAGCACCGCGACTAGCGGGGGCACCTACAATGAGCAGTTCTTC. Protein sequence: CASTATSGGTYNEQFF.

CDR3 nucleotide sequence: TGTGCTAGTGGTCCCGACACGCGTAGCTCCTACGAGCAGTACTTC. Protein: CASGPDTRSSYEQYF. The chain carries TRBV12-5 and TRBJ2-7; no clear D. Per germline, CDR1 LGHNT and CDR2 FRNRAP. The V end lost 5 bases, the J end lost 0 bases, and 14 bases lay between the germline ends. The CDR3 sequence is 15 residues long.

This sequence joins TRBV30 and TRBJ2-7; 9 positions match TRBD1. The V and J ends lost 0 bases and 1 base, in that order; junction bases with no gene match: 4. CDR3 length equals 15 residues. Germline V gene lookup returns CDR1 GTSNPN and CDR2 SVGIG (reference sequence). Here the CDR3 reads CAWSVSGTGSYEQYF. DNA for the CDR3: TGTGCCTGGAGTGTTTCCGGGACAGGGTCCTACGAGCAGTACTTC. The full variable domain, with the rest looked up from reference TRBV30 and TRBJ2-7, is SQTIHQWPATLVQPVGSPLSLECTVEGTSNPNLYWYRQAAGRGLQLLFYSVGIGQISSEVPQNLSASRPQDRQFILSSKKLLLSDSGFYLCAWSVSGTGSYEQYFGPGTRLTVT.

This clone was observed once. The rearrangement links TRBV5-1 to TRBJ2-2; TRBD2 agrees at 7 bases. J lost 6 bases, V lost 0 bases, and 8 bases had no gene match. The CDR3 is made up of 16 amino acids. The germline CDR1 and CDR2 sequences are SGHRS and YFSETQ. CDR3 amino acids: CASSLDRDYIPGELFF. The CDR3 region has the DNA TGCGCCAGCAGCTTGGACCGGGACTATATCCCCGGGGAGCTGTTTTTT. The variable domain in full, with the rest retrieved from reference TRBV5-1 and TRBJ2-2, is KAGVTQTPRYLIKTRGQQVTLSCSPISGHRSVSWYQQTPGQGLQFLFEYFSETQRNKGNFPGRFSGRQFSNSRSEMNVSTLELGDSALYLCASSLDRDYIPGELFFGEGSRLTVL.

The genes are TRBV10-2 and TRBJ1-5; 9 bases line up with TRBD1. The CDR3 is 14 residues long. V trimming: 8 bases; J trimming: 9 bases; junction bases outside the gene matches: 11. Germline V gene sequence: CDR1 WSHSY, CDR2 SAAADI. The CDR3 region has the DNA TGCGCCAGCCGCCCGGGACAGGGAGGATGGCCCCAGCATTTT. Amino acid sequence: CASRPGQGGWPQHF.

The CDR3 reads CASGVDNQPQHF. The CDR3 coding sequence is TGTGCCAGCGGGGTCGACAATCAGCCCCAGCATTTT. This chain uses TRBV7-9 with TRBJ1-5, with D uncertain. Germline V lookup: CDR1 SEHNR, CDR2 FQNEAQ (reference sequence). V lost 8 bases and J lost 3, with 8 bases in between. The CDR3 sequence is 12 residues long.

This clone was counted only a few times. J is TRBJ2-2 and V is TRBV25-1; a possible D gene is TRBD2 (5 bases). The CDR3 has 13 amino acids. The germline CDR1 and CDR2 sequences are MGHDK and SYGVNS. V lost 9 bases and J lost 7, with 15 bases in between. CDR3 region: CASNDPGGGELFF. CDR3 sequence (DNA): TGTGCCAGTAACGACCCCGGAGGCGGGGAGCTGTTTTTT.

This clone was detected only once. The chain joins TRBV14 to TRBJ2-7, with unresolved D. The germline gives CDR1 SGHDN, CDR2 FVKESK. This CDR3 contains 13 residues. The ends were cut back, 0 bases at V and 2 bases at J, with 5 bases in the middle. CDR3 DNA: TGTGCCAGCAGCCAAGATTTAACCTACGAGCAGTACTTC. Amino acids: CASSQDLTYEQYF.